These 27 T cell receptor beta chains share one sample of origin, sequenced in a study of T cell responses to AZD1222 COVID-19 vaccine. Assay used: immunoSEQ multiplex PCR; TCRdb lists only in-frame clones, some missing. The data contain fewer than 150,000 clones, approximately 85% of them seen just once; the ten biggest clones take up around 6.2%. Specimen: peripheral blood, collected on day 0 of AZD1222 vaccination. The receptors stem from an adult in good health.

This clone was detected a few times. The rearrangement uses TRBV2 and TRBJ2-2; D call uncertain. The CDR3 runs 14 residues. V shed 7 bases and J shed 3 bases, with 12 bases lying between them. The V gene's germline CDR1 is SNHLY and CDR2 FYNNEI. CDR3 loop: CASIGDIHTGELFF. The CDR3 bases are TGTGCCAGCATAGGAGACATACACACCGGGGAGCTGTTTTTT.

The rearrangement uses TRBV7-2 and TRBJ2-3, with unresolved D. The CDR3 is 13 amino acids. Per germline, CDR1 SGHTA and CDR2 FQGNSA. V was trimmed by 4 bases and J by 5 bases, leaving 10 bases between them. The CDR3, as DNA: TGTGCCAGCAGCTCCCTTCGCGGAGATACGCAGTATTTT. Translation gives CASSSLRGDTQYF.

This chain uses TRBV7-9 with TRBJ1-6; D gene ambiguous. Germline CDR1 and CDR2: SEHNR and FQNEAQ (reference sequence). The ends were cut back, 3 bases at V and 7 bases at J, with 19 bases in the middle. The CDR3 contains 17 residues. The CDR3 sequence: CASSFTEYAGENSPLHF. In DNA, the CDR3 is TGTGCCAGCAGCTTTACCGAATATGCGGGAGAAAATTCACCCCTCCACTTT.

This rearrangement joins TRBV5-1 to TRBJ2-2, with 9 bases fitting TRBD1. The CDR3 length is 14 residues. Germline V gene data show CDR1 as SGHRS and CDR2 as YFSETQ. The ends lost 7 bases at V and 7 bases at J; junction bases unmatched: 8. CDR3 protein: CASRPGTGNGELFF. The DNA of the CDR3 is TGCGCCAGCCGCCCCGGGACAGGGAACGGGGAGCTGTTTTTT.

The chain joins TRBV28 to TRBJ2-3; TRBD2 is a possible D gene (6 bases). Trimming cost V 3 bases and J 7 bases, with 23 bases left between them. The CDR3 sequence is 17 residues long. Germline CDR1 and CDR2: MDHEN and SYDVKM. The CDR3 nucleotides read TGTGCCAGCAGTTTCCGATGGGCAGGGAGGATAGGAAATACGCAGTATTTT. Translated, it gives CASSFRWAGRIGNTQYF. The whole variable domain, remainder taken from reference TRBV28 and TRBJ2-3, is DVKVTQSSRYLVKRTGEKVFLECVQDMDHENMFWYRQDPGLGLRLIYFSYDVKMKEKGDIPEGYSVSREKKERFSLILESASTNQTSMYLCASSFRWAGRIGNTQYFGPGTRLTVL.

V usage is TRBV29-1 and J usage is TRBJ2-7; a weak D match, TRBD2 (6 bases). Per the germline V gene, CDR1 is SQVTM and CDR2 is ANQGSEA. The CDR3 length is 15 residues. Trimming stripped 0 bases from V and 9 bases from J, with 21 bases between. CDR3 nucleotides: TGCAGCGTTGAAGATAGGTGGGACTCTCATCGTGGGCAGTACTTC. It encodes CSVEDRWDSHRGQYF.

The V and J genes are TRBV4-2 and TRBJ2-1; D perhaps matches TRBD2 (6 bases). Trimming cost V 1 base and J 5 bases, with 15 bases left between them. Germline CDR1 reads LGHNA; CDR2 reads YNFKEQ. The CDR3 totals 16 residues. In DNA, the CDR3 is TGTGCCAGCAGCCAAGGTGGGGGGACCGAGGACAATGAGCAGTTCTTC. It yields the protein CASSQGGGTEDNEQFF.

The CDR3 here is CASSLGGVGLGYTF. The CDR3 nucleotides read TGTGCCAGCAGCTTGGGGGGTGTGGGACTTGGCTACACCTTC. This chain links TRBV5-8 with TRBJ1-2; weak D call: TRBD1 (5 bases). Germline CDR1 reads SGHTS; CDR2 reads YDEGEE. The CDR3 is 14 amino acids. Trimming stripped 0 bases from V and 7 bases from J, with 13 bases between.

V and J are TRBV2 and TRBJ2-7, with 8 bases fitting TRBD1. The germline CDR1 and CDR2 sequences are SNHLY and FYNNEI. The CDR3 is 11 residues long. The V segment lost 7 bases and the J segment 6 bases; nucleotides outside the gene matches: 2. This CDR3 is CASIQGAEQYF. The CDR3 DNA follows: TGTGCCAGCATCCAGGGGGCCGAGCAGTACTTC.

The chain uses TRBV7-9 and TRBJ1-2; TRBD1 aligns across 8 bases. Per germline, CDR1 SEHNR and CDR2 FQNEAQ (reference sequence). The CDR3 length is 15 residues. J gave up 7 bases and V 3 bases, and 10 bases lay outside the gene matches. The CDR3 is CASSFLSGGGGGYTF. CDR3 DNA sequence: TGTGCCAGCAGCTTTCTATCAGGGGGCGGAGGTGGCTACACCTTC.

The rearrangement uses TRBV9 and TRBJ2-2; D gene uncertain. V was clipped by 2 bases and J by 7 bases, with 9 bases between them. Germline CDR1 is SGDLS and CDR2 is YYNGEE. CDR3 size: 13 residues. The CDR3: CASSVKVGGELFF. The CDR3 DNA sequence: TGTGCCAGCAGCGTTAAGGTCGGCGGGGAGCTGTTTTTT. Full variable domain (remainder filled in from reference TRBV9 and TRBJ2-2): DSGVTQTPKHLITATGQRVTLRCSPRSGDLSVYWYQQSLDQGLQFLIQYYNGEERAKGNILERFSAQQFPDLHSELNLSSLELGDSALYFCASSVKVGGELFFGEGSRLTVL.

This clone was picked up one time. The chain couples TRBV19 to TRBJ2-7, with D perhaps matching TRBD1 or TRBD2 (7 bases each). Germline V gene sequence: CDR1 LNHDA, CDR2 SQIVND (reference sequence). V was trimmed by 5 bases and J by 1 base, leaving 15 bases between them. The CDR3 is made up of 15 amino acids. CDR3 residues: CASSSLQGGSYEQYF. In DNA, the CDR3 is TGTGCCAGTAGTTCTCTTCAGGGGGGGTCCTACGAGCAGTACTTC.

This chain connects TRBV23-1 to TRBJ1-2; perhaps TRBD1 as D (5 bases). TRBV23-1 is flagged as an ORF with uncertain function. This CDR3 spans 9 amino acids. The V end lost 11 bases, the J end lost 7 bases, and 8 bases lay between the germline ends. CDR3 coding DNA: TGCGCCTTCAGGGTTGGCTACACCTTC. It is translated as CAFRVGYTF.

V is TRBV7-8 and J is TRBJ2-2; the D gene is possibly TRBD1 (5 bases). The germline V and J ends were trimmed by 3 bases and 0 bases, with 14 bases remaining between them. From germline, CDR1 is SGHVS and CDR2 FQNEAQ. CDR3 size: 17 residues. The CDR3 reads CASSFAGLGSNTGELFF. CDR3 bases: TGTGCCAGCAGCTTCGCAGGGCTGGGTTCGAACACCGGGGAGCTGTTTTTT.

This sequence joins TRBV7-2 and TRBJ1-2, with 8 bases fitting TRBD1. CDR3 length equals 15 residues. Unmatched junction bases numbered 5, after V lost 1 base and J lost 4 bases. Germline lookup yields CDR1 SGHTA and CDR2 FQGNSA. The CDR3 coding sequence is TGTGCCAGCAGCTTAGAGAGACAGGGGAGCTATGGCTACACCTTC. Translated, it gives CASSLERQGSYGYTF.

This chain joins TRBV10-3 and TRBJ2-1, with 10 nucleotides matching TRBD2. The CDR3 sequence is 15 residues long. Germline V gene sequence: CDR1 ENHRY, CDR2 SYGVKD. V dropped 4 bases and J dropped 4; count of bases not matched to a gene: 4. CDR3 loop: CAISGRTSGYNEQFF. Here the CDR3 DNA reads TGTGCCATCAGTGGAAGGACTAGCGGTTACAATGAGCAGTTCTTC.

The chain links TRBV20-1 to TRBJ1-1; D ambiguous. CDR1 is DFQATT and CDR2 is SNEGSKA in the germline V gene (reference sequence). The CDR3 spans 12 residues. The V end lost 3 bases, the J end lost 2 bases, and 7 bases lay between the germline ends. CDR3 nucleotides: TGCAGTGCTAGTAGAACCAACACTGAAGCTTTCTTT. This translates into CSASRTNTEAFF.

This chain joins TRBV30 and TRBJ1-1; D gene uncertain. Germline-derived CDR1 and CDR2 are GTSNPN and SVGIG (reference sequence). V was shortened by 7 bases and J by 0 bases, with 3 bases between the two germline ends. This CDR3 has 10 amino acids. The CDR3 sequence: CAFMNTEAFF. The DNA for the CDR3 is TGTGCCTTTATGAACACTGAAGCTTTCTTT.

This clone was recorded only once. The chain couples TRBV3-1 (or the pseudogene TRBV3-2) to TRBJ2-3, with 8 bases fitting TRBD2. Trimming took 6 bases from V and 1 from J; bases not matched to a gene: 3. This CDR3 is built from 14 residues. CDR1 is LGHDT and CDR2 is YNNKEL in the germline V gene (reference sequence). The CDR3 loop is CASSYSGGTDTQYF. The CDR3 bases are TGTGCCAGCAGTTATAGCGGGGGCACAGATACGCAGTATTTT.

The V call is TRBV7-9, the J call TRBJ1-6; maybe TRBD1 (6 bases). CDR3 length: 14 residues. The V gene's germline CDR1 is SEHNR and CDR2 FQNEAQ (reference sequence). V was trimmed by 5 bases and J by 9 bases, leaving 14 bases between them. In DNA, the CDR3 is TGTGCCAGCAGCCCCGGGAGGGGGACTTCACCCCTCCACTTT. Protein product: CASSPGRGTSPLHF. The whole variable domain, remainder taken from reference TRBV7-9 and TRBJ1-6, is DTGVSQNPRHKITKRGQNVTFRCDPISEHNRLYWYRQTLGQGPEFLTYFQNEAQLEKSRLLSDRFSAERPKGSFSTLEIQRTEQGDSAMYLCASSPGRGTSPLHFGNGTRLTVT.

The chain combines TRBV11-3 with TRBJ1-6, with TRBD1 matching 7 bases. The CDR3 spans 15 residues. Germline CDR1 and CDR2: SGHNT and YENEEA. The V segment lost 1 base and the J segment 8 bases; nucleotides outside the gene matches: 5. The CDR3 nucleotides are TGTGCCAGCAGCTTAGGGGACAGATCGGATTCACCCCTCCACTTT. It yields the protein CASSLGDRSDSPLHF.

The V gene is TRBV11-3, the J gene TRBJ2-5; 12 bases map to TRBD1. The CDR3 is made up of 16 amino acids. V gave up 6 bases and J gave up 1 base; unmatched junction bases: 6. Looked up from germline, CDR1 is SGHNT and CDR2 is YENEEA. The DNA for the CDR3 is TGTGCCAGCAGTTCCGGGACAGGGGGCCTCCAAGAGACCCAGTACTTC. Its protein product is CASSSGTGGLQETQYF.

This CDR3 is CASSRRDRGKGALHF. CDR3 nucleotide sequence: TGTGCCAGCAGCCGCCGGGACAGGGGAAAGGGAGCCCTCCACTTT. The V and J genes are TRBV6-2 or TRBV6-3 and TRBJ1-6; TRBD1 matches 10 bases. In germline, CDR1 is MNHEY, CDR2 SVGEGT. This CDR3 contains 15 residues. V trimming: 6 bases; J trimming: 14 bases; junction bases outside the gene matches: 13.

The V gene is TRBV7-9, the J gene TRBJ2-2, with D hard to call. Trimming cost V 1 base and J 5 bases, with 8 bases left between them. Germline CDR1 reads SEHNR; CDR2 reads FQNEAQ (reference sequence). This CDR3 region has 14 residues. The CDR3 loop reads CASSLEVATGELFF. As DNA, the CDR3 is TGTGCCAGCAGCTTAGAGGTTGCGACCGGGGAGCTGTTTTTT.

The CDR3 sequence is CASSRTGSTDTQYF. Written as DNA, the CDR3 is TGTGCCAGCAGCCGAACGGGGAGCACAGATACGCAGTATTTT. The V call is TRBV7-3, the J call TRBJ2-3; perhaps TRBD2 as D (5 bases). CDR1 SGHTA and CDR2 FQGTGA come from the germline V gene. V dropped 5 bases and J dropped 0 bases, with 9 bases sitting between them. This CDR3 comprises 14 residues.

The chain employs TRBV7-8 and TRBJ1-5; D may be TRBD1 (5 bases). This CDR3 has 16 amino acids. Per the germline V gene, CDR1 is SGHVS and CDR2 is FQNEAQ. V shed 2 bases and J shed 0 bases, with 11 bases lying between them. This CDR3 is CASSLRRGDSNQPQHF. Here the CDR3 DNA reads TGTGCCAGCAGCTTACGGAGGGGAGATAGCAATCAGCCCCAGCATTTT.

The genes are TRBV18 and TRBJ1-2; TRBD1 aligns across 10 bases. CDR3 length equals 14 residues. The germline V gene encodes CDR1 KGHSH and CDR2 LQKENI. Losses at the gene ends were 4 bases for V and 6 bases for J; bases not matched to a gene: 5. Here the CDR3 reads CASSLRGTGDGYTF. The CDR3 coding sequence is TGTGCCAGCTCACTACGGGGGACAGGGGATGGCTACACCTTC. The full variable domain, completed using reference TRBV18 and TRBJ1-2, is NAGVMQNPRHLVRRRGQEARLRCSPMKGHSHVYWYRQLPEEGLKFMVYLQKENIIDESGMPKERFSAEFPKEGPSILRIQQVVRGDSAAYFCASSLRGTGDGYTFGSGTRLTVV.